Listed below are T cell receptor beta chains from one sample, sequenced in a study of blood T cell repertoires in COVID-19. The table came from immunoSEQ multiplex PCR; TCRdb's copy has only in-frame clones and leaves some out. The sample includes approximately 200,000 clones, more than 80% of them seen just once. Sequenced sample: PBMCs or T cells enriched from blood (not recorded which). Every receptor here comes from a woman younger than 30 in a cohort exposed to, infected with or recovered from COVID-19 (not recorded which). Each CDR3 is given with its conserved first and last residue. The order of the fields is V gene, J gene, D gene, clone size, CDR3 protein, CDR3 DNA. D genes are given only for firm matches. The size entry is marked missing in some rows and otherwise reads once, few, many or a size class.

v_gene: TRBV10-3; j_gene: TRBJ1-2; d_gene: NA; abundance: NA; CDR3aa: CAISESTLGYTF; CDR3nt: TGTGCCATCAGTGAGTCGACTCTTGGCTACACCTTC
v_gene: TRBV7-9; j_gene: TRBJ1-5; d_gene: NA; abundance: NA; CDR3aa: CASSFPGQPQHF; CDR3nt: TGTGCCAGCAGCTTTCCCGGTCAGCCCCAGCATTTT
v_gene: TRBV6-5; j_gene: TRBJ2-7; d_gene: TRBD1; abundance: NA; CDR3aa: CASSPMWDRTYEQYF; CDR3nt: TGTGCCAGCAGCCCAATGTGGGACAGGACCTACGAGCAGTACTTC
v_gene: TRBV18; j_gene: TRBJ2-2; d_gene: NA; abundance: NA; CDR3aa: CASSPSGYTGELFF; CDR3nt: TGTGCCAGCTCACCATCAGGATACACCGGGGAGCTGTTTTTT
v_gene: TRBV18; j_gene: TRBJ1-1; d_gene: NA; abundance: NA; CDR3aa: CASSPGGQNTEAFF; CDR3nt: TGTGCCAGCTCACCAGGGGGACAGAACACTGAAGCTTTCTTT
v_gene: TRBV7-3; j_gene: TRBJ2-1; d_gene: NA; abundance: NA; CDR3aa: CASSLQGPLGNEQFF; CDR3nt: TGTGCCAGCAGCTTACAGGGCCCCCTGGGCAATGAGCAGTTCTTC
v_gene: TRBV6-6; j_gene: TRBJ2-7; d_gene: TRBD2; abundance: NA; CDR3aa: CASRGGVTYEQYF; CDR3nt: TGTGCCAGCCGGGGGGGCGTTACCTACGAGCAGTACTTC
v_gene: TRBV3-1/TRBV3-2; j_gene: TRBJ1-2; d_gene: TRBD1; abundance: NA; CDR3aa: CASSTGTGIGTSYGYTF; CDR3nt: TGTGCCAGCAGTACCGGGACAGGGATCGGCACCTCCTATGGCTACACCTTC
v_gene: TRBV29-1; j_gene: TRBJ2-7; d_gene: TRBD2; abundance: NA; CDR3aa: CSVSNPHDTGSGDYEQYF; CDR3nt: TGCAGCGTTTCTAACCCCCACGATACGGGAAGCGGGGACTACGAGCAGTACTTC
v_gene: TRBV3-1/TRBV3-2; j_gene: TRBJ1-4; d_gene: NA; abundance: NA; CDR3aa: CASSHRQMNEKLFF; CDR3nt: TGTGCCAGCAGCCACCGACAGATGAATGAAAAACTGTTTTTT
v_gene: TRBV5-8; j_gene: TRBJ2-2; d_gene: NA; abundance: NA; CDR3aa: CASSLGAGELFF; CDR3nt: TGTGCCAGCAGCTTAGGGGCCGGGGAGCTGTTTTTT
v_gene: TRBV5-1; j_gene: TRBJ2-7; d_gene: TRBD2; abundance: NA; CDR3aa: CASSLGLAGGPYEQYF; CDR3nt: TGCGCCAGCAGCTTGGGTCTAGCGGGAGGGCCCTACGAGCAGTACTTC
v_gene: TRBV28; j_gene: TRBJ1-1; d_gene: NA; abundance: NA; CDR3aa: CASSLEGLAFF; CDR3nt: TGTGCCAGCAGTTTAGAGGGCCTGGCTTTCTTT
v_gene: TRBV18; j_gene: TRBJ1-4; d_gene: NA; abundance: NA; CDR3aa: CASSPAQDNEKLFF; CDR3nt: TGTGCCAGCTCACCCGCACAGGACAATGAAAAACTGTTTTTT
v_gene: TRBV11-2; j_gene: TRBJ1-3; d_gene: NA; abundance: NA; CDR3aa: CASSRGARFLSGNTIYF; CDR3nt: TGTGCCAGCAGCCGTGGGGCACGGTTCCTCTCTGGAAACACCATATATTTT
v_gene: TRBV29-1; j_gene: TRBJ1-1; d_gene: NA; abundance: NA; CDR3aa: CSVELTENTEAFF; CDR3nt: TGCAGCGTTGAACTGACAGAGAACACTGAAGCTTTCTTT
v_gene: TRBV5-1; j_gene: TRBJ1-3; d_gene: TRBD1; abundance: NA; CDR3aa: CASSPRTGGSGNTIYF; CDR3nt: TGCGCCAGCAGCCCAAGGACAGGGGGATCTGGAAACACCATATATTTT
v_gene: TRBV5-1; j_gene: TRBJ2-7; d_gene: NA; abundance: few; CDR3aa: CASSPDSRPTYEQYF; CDR3nt: TGCGCCAGCAGTCCGGACAGCCGCCCCACCTACGAGCAGTACTTC